This entry lists 3 T cell receptor beta chains sequenced from one sample in a study of cytomegalovirus exposure and HLA in healthy donors. The PCR ran on 60 Vbeta and 13 Jbeta primers. Some clones are missing from TCRdb's copy, which holds only in-frame ones; the method was immunoSEQ multiplex PCR. Of more than 120,000 clones in the sample, over 65% were seen once. The source material was PBMCs. The receptor set was obtained from a male donor in good health and CMV-seronegative.

This rearrangement joins TRBV5-4 to TRBJ1-2; a possible D gene is TRBD1 (6 bases). CDR3 length: 15 residues. The germline V and J ends were trimmed by 1 base and 2 bases, with 12 bases remaining between them. Per germline, CDR1 SGHNT and CDR2 YYREEE (reference sequence). CDR3 region: CASSLPPGQNYGYTF. CDR3 coding DNA: TGTGCCAGCAGCTTGCCACCGGGACAAAACTATGGCTACACCTTC.

V usage is TRBV5-1 and J usage is TRBJ2-7; TRBD1 is a possible D gene (5 bases). V gave up 0 bases and J gave up 4 bases, with 17 bases separating them. This CDR3 spans 16 amino acids. Per the germline V gene, CDR1 is SGHRS and CDR2 is YFSETQ. This CDR3 reads CASSLAGGGARYEQYF. CDR3 nucleotides: TGCGCCAGCAGCTTGGCAGGTGGTGGGGCCCGATACGAGCAGTACTTC. The whole variable domain, filled in from reference TRBV5-1 and TRBJ2-7, reads KAGVTQTPRYLIKTRGQQVTLSCSPISGHRSVSWYQQTPGQGLQFLFEYFSETQRNKGNFPGRFSGRQFSNSRSEMNVSTLELGDSALYLCASSLAGGGARYEQYFGPGTRLTVT.

The rearrangement uses TRBV18 and TRBJ1-2; possibly TRBD1 for D (6 bases). Germline CDR1 and CDR2: KGHSH and LQKENI. This CDR3 contains 15 residues. Trimming took off 1 base at V and 3 bases at J, with 12 bases between the two ends. As DNA, the CDR3 is TGTGCCAGCTCACCACGACAGGCGCTCGACTATGGCTACACCTTC. Translated: CASSPRQALDYGYTF.